These T cell receptor beta chains were read from a single sample in a study of blood T cell repertoires in COVID-19. TCRdb's table, derived via immunoSEQ multiplex PCR, lists solely in-frame clones and lacks some. In the table there are some 73,000 clones, approximately 86% of which are singletons. The sample taken for sequencing was peripheral blood. These receptors were collected from a woman between 55 and 75 years old with acute or convalescent COVID-19. The CDR3 runs from the conserved cysteine through the conserved F or W. The order of the fields is clone size, J gene, D gene, V gene, CDR3 DNA, CDR3 protein. The D gene is left open where the match is weak. Only some rows state a clone size, as once, few, many or a class for expanded clones.

clone size: -
J gene: TRBJ1-3
D gene: -
V gene: TRBV6-1
CDR3 DNA: TGTGCCAGCAGTGCGCAGGGACTGAGGTTCGGAAACACCATATATTTT
CDR3 protein: CASSAQGLRFGNTIYF

clone size: -
J gene: TRBJ1-4
D gene: TRBD1
V gene: TRBV19
CDR3 DNA: TGTGCCAGTAGGGGGACAGGGTACGAAAAACTGTTTTTT
CDR3 protein: CASRGTGYEKLFF

clone size: -
J gene: TRBJ2-2
D gene: TRBD2
V gene: TRBV19
CDR3 DNA: TGTGCCAGTAGTACTCTAGCGGGGGTAGGCGTTGGGGAGCTGTTTTTT
CDR3 protein: CASSTLAGVGVGELFF

clone size: once
J gene: TRBJ1-1
D gene: -
V gene: TRBV18
CDR3 DNA: TGTGCCAGCTCACCAATGGACAGTCAGAACACTGAAGCTTTCTTT
CDR3 protein: CASSPMDSQNTEAFF

clone size: once
J gene: TRBJ1-1
D gene: -
V gene: TRBV29-1
CDR3 DNA: TGCAGCGTTAGATCAGGGCCTGGGGCTGAAGCTTTCTTT
CDR3 protein: CSVRSGPGAEAFF

clone size: -
J gene: TRBJ1-6
D gene: TRBD1
V gene: TRBV7-9
CDR3 DNA: TGTGCCAGCAGCTTAGCGCAGGGGGCCAATTCACCCCTCCACTTT
CDR3 protein: CASSLAQGANSPLHF

clone size: -
J gene: TRBJ1-1
D gene: TRBD1
V gene: TRBV10-1
CDR3 DNA: TGCGCCAGCAGTGGGAACAGGGGTACTGAAGCTTTCTTT
CDR3 protein: CASSGNRGTEAFF

clone size: -
J gene: TRBJ1-1
D gene: -
V gene: TRBV7-3
CDR3 DNA: TGTGCCAGCAGCTTATCTGGGGGAGGTAACACTGAAGCTTTCTTT
CDR3 protein: CASSLSGGGNTEAFF

clone size: -
J gene: TRBJ2-1
D gene: TRBD1
V gene: TRBV18
CDR3 DNA: TGTGCCAGCTCACCCTGGGACAGATACAATGAGCAGTTCTTC
CDR3 protein: CASSPWDRYNEQFF

clone size: -
J gene: TRBJ1-6
D gene: -
V gene: TRBV11-1
CDR3 DNA: TGTGCCAGCAGCTTAGATCGGAATTCACCCCTCCACTTT
CDR3 protein: CASSLDRNSPLHF

clone size: -
J gene: TRBJ1-2
D gene: -
V gene: TRBV3-1/TRBV3-2
CDR3 DNA: TGTGCCAGCAGCCAAGATCCGGGCAGGGGTTCGTATGGCTACACCTTC
CDR3 protein: CASSQDPGRGSYGYTF

clone size: -
J gene: TRBJ2-7
D gene: -
V gene: TRBV7-7
CDR3 DNA: TGTGCCAGCAGCTTGACTCCCGATCGGGAGCAGTACTTC
CDR3 protein: CASSLTPDREQYF

clone size: -
J gene: TRBJ1-2
D gene: -
V gene: TRBV2
CDR3 DNA: TGTGCCAGCAGTGAAGCTGGCAGGCAACTCAACTATGGCTACACCTTC
CDR3 protein: CASSEAGRQLNYGYTF

clone size: -
J gene: TRBJ2-5
D gene: -
V gene: TRBV12-3/TRBV12-4
CDR3 DNA: TGTGCCAGCAGTTTGTCGCAGGGAGAGACCCAGTACTTC
CDR3 protein: CASSLSQGETQYF

clone size: -
J gene: TRBJ2-2
D gene: TRBD2
V gene: TRBV7-7
CDR3 DNA: TGTGCCAGCAGCTACACGGCTAGCGGGGGGATCGGGGAGCTGTTTTTT
CDR3 protein: CASSYTASGGIGELFF

clone size: once
J gene: TRBJ2-5
D gene: TRBD2
V gene: TRBV4-2
CDR3 DNA: TGTGCCAGCAGCCAAGTAGCGGGGGGGTTGGCGGAGACCCAGTACTTC
CDR3 protein: CASSQVAGGLAETQYF

clone size: -
J gene: TRBJ1-1
D gene: -
V gene: TRBV30
CDR3 DNA: TGTGCCTGCAGCCCTCTGACAGGTATCATCGGTACTGAAGCTTTCTTT
CDR3 protein: CACSPLTGIIGTEAFF

clone size: -
J gene: TRBJ2-3
D gene: TRBD2
V gene: TRBV19
CDR3 DNA: TGTGCCAGTAGTACCTTACTAGCGGGGGCCACAGATACGCAGTATTTT
CDR3 protein: CASSTLLAGATDTQYF